The 9 T cell receptor beta chains below were found in one sample sequenced in a study of cytomegalovirus exposure and HLA in healthy donors. PCR was performed using 60 Vbeta and 13 Jbeta primers. Produced via immunoSEQ multiplex PCR; TCRdb's table is partial and in-frame only. The sample data list over 200,000 clones. What was sequenced was PBMCs. All receptors come from a woman younger than 45 in good health and CMV-seropositive.

The chain recombines TRBV6-5 with TRBJ2-7; 7 bases agree with TRBD2. The germline V gene encodes CDR1 MNHEY and CDR2 SVGAGI. V trimming: 5 bases; J trimming: 2 bases; junction bases outside the gene matches: 3. The CDR3 is 13 residues long. This CDR3 is CASSQTSTYEQYF. The CDR3 bases are TGTGCCAGCAGTCAGACTAGCACCTACGAGCAGTACTTC.

This chain joins TRBV6-5 and TRBJ1-1; possibly TRBD1 for D (5 bases). From germline, CDR1 is MNHEY and CDR2 SVGAGI. The CDR3 consists of 13 residues. V lost 6 bases and J lost 4, with 12 bases in between. The DNA of the CDR3 is TGTGCCAGCAGACATGCAGGGATCACTGAAGCTTTCTTT. Translating gives CASRHAGITEAFF.

The chain recombines TRBV6-1 with TRBJ2-1; 10 positions agree with TRBD2. The germline V gene has CDR1 MNHNS and CDR2 SASEGT. The CDR3 runs to 15 residues. Trimming at V came to 6 bases and at J to 6 bases, leaving 8 bases not matched to a gene. This CDR3 reads CASSLGSGGANEQFF. The CDR3 nucleotides are TGTGCCAGCAGCCTTGGAAGCGGGGGGGCCAATGAGCAGTTCTTC.

The chain couples TRBV6-6 to TRBJ2-5; maybe TRBD2 (6 bases). Per germline, CDR1 MNHNY and CDR2 SVGAGI (reference sequence). The CDR3 is made up of 15 amino acids. Trimming pared 4 bases from V and 5 bases from J, leaving 17 bases between. The CDR3 sequence is CASSWTEREDETQYF. The CDR3 DNA sequence: TGTGCCAGCAGTTGGACCGAAAGGGAGGATGAGACCCAGTACTTC.

V usage is TRBV5-1 and J usage is TRBJ2-7; 8 bases match TRBD2. The ends lost 4 bases at V and 3 bases at J; junction bases unmatched: 9. The length of the CDR3 is 15 residues. CDR1 is SGHRS, CDR2 YFSETQ, per germline. As DNA, the CDR3 is TGCGCCAGCAGCCCCTTAGCGGGGACTGGCTACGAGCAGTACTTC. This encodes CASSPLAGTGYEQYF. Complete variable domain (other parts from reference TRBV5-1 and TRBJ2-7): KAGVTQTPRYLIKTRGQQVTLSCSPISGHRSVSWYQQTPGQGLQFLFEYFSETQRNKGNFPGRFSGRQFSNSRSEMNVSTLELGDSALYLCASSPLAGTGYEQYFGPGTRLTVT.

The V and J genes are TRBV6-5 and TRBJ2-7, with D perhaps matching TRBD1 (5 bases). The CDR3 spans 14 residues. Trimming removed 2 bases from V and 5 bases from J, with 13 bases in between. CDR1 is MNHEY, CDR2 SVGAGI, per germline. The CDR3 loop is CASSYTKGFNEQYF. For the CDR3, the DNA is TGTGCCAGCAGTTACACGAAGGGGTTCAACGAGCAGTACTTC.

The V and J genes are TRBV27 and TRBJ2-3; D may be TRBD1 (5 bases). The V gene lost 7 bases and the J gene lost 5 bases, with 16 bases spanning the gap. The CDR3 contains 14 residues. Germline CDR1 and CDR2: MNHEY and SMNVEV (reference sequence). CDR3 amino acids: CASNSAGPGDTQYF. DNA for the CDR3: TGTGCCAGCAATTCGGCAGGGCCTGGAGATACGCAGTATTTT.

The CDR3 sequence is CASTDSRRYGYTF. Written as DNA, the CDR3 is TGTGCCAGCACGGACAGCAGACGCTATGGCTACACCTTC. The gene calls are TRBV2 and TRBJ1-2, with D perhaps matching TRBD1 (6 bases). Germline CDR1 reads SNHLY; CDR2 reads FYNNEI. Deletions cut 7 bases from V and 4 bases from J, with 13 bases between. There are 13 residues in the CDR3.

The chain has TRBV10-3 and TRBJ1-4; tentatively, D is TRBD1 (5 bases). The CDR3 totals 13 residues. V dropped 10 bases and J dropped 8 bases, with 17 bases sitting between them. Germline lookup yields CDR1 ENHRY and CDR2 SYGVKD. CDR3 residues: CASRGGGLEKLFF. The CDR3 DNA reads TGTGCCAGCCGGGGGGGAGGATTAGAAAAACTGTTTTTT.